This T cell receptor (beta chain) was profiled in a study of beta chain features in type 1 diabetes (dated by TCRdb to the late 2010s). Background for the entire study: Patients and healthy donors did not differ in mean age, gender distribution, total cell number or subset yield. Across all samples, some 110,000,000 sorted cells were examined, and cell number per subset correlated strongly with RNA yield. The study compared TCRB repertoires of sorted circulating CD4+ T cell subsets between recently diagnosed type 1 diabetes patients and matched healthy donors. Regulatory and stem cell-like memory subsets were obtained from only 8 patients and roughly 8 healthy donors, while naive and central memory subsets were obtained from all 30 or so donors. Results and caveats for the whole study, not just this receptor: Naive, central memory and regulatory TCRB repertoires appeared more similar among patients than among healthy donors. Shorter templates might have been favored by PCR, but patient and control samples were amplified and corrected together, so both groups would have been affected equally by any skew. Because the HLA sub-analyses included only small numbers of individuals, any influence of HLA type on TCRB rearrangement was left unresolved. Sequencing cDNA rather than genomic DNA could over-represent highly expressing activated cells, although activation and CD3 levels did not differ between groups. Fewer insertions and more nucleotide deletions at VDJ recombination sites were observed in patients with type 1 diabetes, implying thymic rearrangement abnormalities. In all four CD4+ subsets, TCRB CDR3 length was moderately but significantly shorter in type 1 diabetes patients.

The entire amount of isolated RNA was reverse transcribed using the High Capacity cDNA Reverse Transcription Kit, so the sequenced TCRB transcripts were expressed ones. Naive, central memory and regulatory T cell samples underwent deep immunoSEQ sequencing, averaging about 3.57 million total reads per sample. After sorted cells were lysed in RLT buffer, RNA was extracted with DNase-treated RNeasy Micro or Mini kits, with the choice depending on cell number. To prevent cross-contamination, every cell subset was processed on its own, while patient and healthy donor samples were processed together. Using the immunoSEQ multiplex PCR, TCRB sequences were amplified from cDNA into 87-bp fragments spanning the CDR3 region. The amplicons were sequenced using the Illumina HiSeq platform. The original methods were these. Synthetic template baselines were used to correct PCR bias computationally, reads within Hamming distance 2 were collapsed together, and singletons that could not be merged were discarded. Reads were aligned against IMGT so that V, D and J genes, CDR3 length and insertions or deletions at six rearrangement sites could be assigned. Clonotype counts were normalized to sorted cell number within each subset before computing true diversity and Gini coefficients with the tcR R package. The overlap coefficient, calculated on TCRB nucleotide sequences, was used to measure repertoire sharing. Out-of-frame TCRB sequences from naive cells were analyzed as a proxy for the pre-selection repertoire. TCRdb took this table from immuneACCESS and kept in-frame rearrangements with V and J called. Such tables lack part of the clones; where checked against another copy, unresolved V genes explain under half of the gap, and the rest is unexplained. V and J calls plus clone size are reproduced from that table; the DNA served to infer D and trimming. The sample table contains under 300,000 clones; only one count was recorded for around 20% of them. The ten largest clones capture roughly 0.028% of the sample.

Compared with germline, V lacks 4 bases and J lacks 1 base; bases without a gene match: 7. The CDR3 covers 16 residues, taking in both the cysteine and the phenylalanine. Left in the record is the CDR3 DNA by itself, 48 bases read in frame from the first base. From a lookup of the germline V gene, CDR1 and CDR2 are MNHEY and SVGAGI. From each donor, a single peripheral blood sample of around 120 mL on average was drawn into heparinised tubes. Using a panel that included CD45RO, CCR7, CD25, CD127, CD95 and CD27, naive, central memory, regulatory and stem cell-like memory CD4+ T cells were sorted on a BD FACSAria II. Purity was above 95% for every sorted population. PBMCs were isolated immediately by Lymphoprep density gradient centrifugation and stained directly without culture. So that batch effects would be minimized, each experiment stained and sorted samples in pairs, pairing one healthy donor with one patient.

With respect to this clone: Its specific antigen is unknown. Per-base quality was not reported, and no clone a single base away is much larger than it.

This TCR came from a woman in her thirties or forties with type 1 diabetes. This sequence uses TRBV6-5 and TRBJ1-2; the junction holds 9 bases that match TRBD1. Sequencing used naive CD4+ T cells from blood. The cell subset or site label, read with the paper, signifies: true naive CD4+ T cells. The bases are TGTGCCAGCAGTTCCTGGGACAGGGATCGTAACTATGGCTACACCTTC. It translates as CASSSWDRDRNYGYTF.